These T cell receptor beta chains were read from a single sample in a study of cytomegalovirus exposure and HLA in healthy donors. Sequencing used immunoSEQ multiplex PCR; TCRdb keeps in-frame clones, though not all of them. In the table there are around 150,000 clones, 80% to 90% of which are singletons. The sequenced sample was PBMCs. These receptor sequences come from a woman aged 18-29 years in good health and CMV-seronegative. The conserved cysteine and the conserved F or W are not part of the CDR3 here.

v_call: TRBV7-6; j_call: TRBJ2-3; cdr3_length: 14; cdr3_aa: ASRKVAGSLADTQY
v_call: TRBV5-1; j_call: TRBJ2-3; cdr3_length: 13; cdr3_aa: ASSLAGGSTDTQY
v_call: TRBV27; j_call: TRBJ1-1; cdr3_length: 11; cdr3_aa: ASSLQGSTEAF
v_call: TRBV30; j_call: TRBJ2-1; cdr3_length: 14; cdr3_aa: AWSLLAGGTYNEQF
v_call: TRBV7-9; j_call: TRBJ2-3; cdr3_length: 11; cdr3_aa: SSSSTSTDTQY
v_call: TRBV7-2; j_call: TRBJ2-7; cdr3_length: 13; cdr3_aa: ASSPPGLAGLYQY
v_call: TRBV4-1; j_call: TRBJ1-3; cdr3_length: 13; cdr3_aa: ASSPLLTTGNTIY
v_call: TRBV4-1; j_call: TRBJ2-2; cdr3_length: 13; cdr3_aa: ASSHELAGGRELF
v_call: TRBV10-3; j_call: TRBJ1-5; cdr3_length: 17; cdr3_aa: AISETGTPGGGSNQPQH
v_call: TRBV9; j_call: TRBJ2-5; cdr3_length: 15; cdr3_aa: ASSVGGGGRAVETQY
v_call: TRBV7-9; j_call: TRBJ2-3; cdr3_length: 14; cdr3_aa: ASSPRAAGVTDTQY
v_call: TRBV5-4; j_call: TRBJ1-4; cdr3_length: 14; cdr3_aa: ASSFWADRDNEKLF
v_call: TRBV9; j_call: TRBJ1-2; cdr3_length: 14; cdr3_aa: ASSGGPGGNGYGYT
v_call: TRBV25-1; j_call: TRBJ2-5; cdr3_length: 13; cdr3_aa: ASSPSGTLLETQY
v_call: TRBV6-1; j_call: TRBJ1-5; cdr3_length: 12; cdr3_aa: ASSSLPGIQPQH
v_call: TRBV6-1; j_call: TRBJ2-5; cdr3_length: 13; cdr3_aa: ASTLTSGGQETQY
v_call: TRBV28; j_call: TRBJ1-5; cdr3_length: 14; cdr3_aa: ASSPPGVLSNQPQH
v_call: TRBV28; j_call: TRBJ2-1; cdr3_length: 13; cdr3_aa: ASSWVPGQSNEQF
v_call: TRBV7-3; j_call: TRBJ2-1; cdr3_length: 12; cdr3_aa: ASSLGQSSGEQF
v_call: TRBV6-5; j_call: TRBJ2-7; cdr3_length: 12; cdr3_aa: ASSPTTASYEQY
v_call: TRBV6-6; j_call: TRBJ2-3; cdr3_length: 12; cdr3_aa: ASSYAAPSDTQY
v_call: TRBV2; j_call: TRBJ2-3; cdr3_length: 10; cdr3_aa: ASRYSTDTQY
v_call: TRBV13; j_call: TRBJ2-1; cdr3_length: 14; cdr3_aa: ASSSSGLAGVYEQF
v_call: TRBV6-4; j_call: TRBJ2-3; cdr3_length: 12; cdr3_aa: ASSSTGYTDTQY
v_call: TRBV4-2; j_call: TRBJ2-7; cdr3_length: 15; cdr3_aa: ASSQELASGGAHEQY
v_call: TRBV7-9; j_call: TRBJ2-2; cdr3_length: 12; cdr3_aa: ASRSSRNTGELF
v_call: TRBV28; j_call: TRBJ1-2; cdr3_length: 16; cdr3_aa: ASSFSGEVLGARYGYT
v_call: TRBV28; j_call: TRBJ2-1; cdr3_length: 16; cdr3_aa: ASSFLTSGRASYNEQF
v_call: TRBV18; j_call: TRBJ2-1; cdr3_length: 12; cdr3_aa: ASSQDRVTNEQF
v_call: TRBV19; j_call: TRBJ1-1; cdr3_length: 13; cdr3_aa: ASRRTGRGNTEAF
v_call: TRBV5-1; j_call: TRBJ1-1; cdr3_length: 12; cdr3_aa: ASSLGDRGPGAF
v_call: TRBV6-1; j_call: TRBJ1-2; cdr3_length: 12; cdr3_aa: ASSAQQGSYGYT
v_call: TRBV12-5; j_call: TRBJ2-7; cdr3_length: 9; cdr3_aa: ASGSSHEQY
v_call: TRBV5-1; j_call: TRBJ2-1; cdr3_length: 11; cdr3_aa: ASSLSFQDEQF
v_call: TRBV7-9; j_call: TRBJ2-1; cdr3_length: 11; cdr3_aa: ASSPGAVAEQF
v_call: TRBV28; j_call: TRBJ2-7; cdr3_length: 13; cdr3_aa: ASSSRTGVVHEQY
v_call: TRBV9; j_call: TRBJ1-3; cdr3_length: 16; cdr3_aa: ASSVATAQPGSGNTIY
v_call: TRBV12-5; j_call: TRBJ2-2; cdr3_length: 14; cdr3_aa: ASGLLRGGNTGELF
v_call: TRBV27; j_call: TRBJ2-1; cdr3_length: 15; cdr3_aa: ASSSSPWERGYNEQF
v_call: TRBV4-2; j_call: TRBJ2-2; cdr3_length: 14; cdr3_aa: ASSHASGGDTGELF
v_call: TRBV27; j_call: TRBJ1-4; cdr3_length: 11; cdr3_aa: ASSDRGQEKLF
v_call: TRBV5-1; j_call: TRBJ2-7; cdr3_length: 11; cdr3_aa: ASSPGGTYEQY
v_call: TRBV6-5; j_call: TRBJ1-2; cdr3_length: 10; cdr3_aa: ASTSRGYGYT
v_call: TRBV9; j_call: TRBJ2-1; cdr3_length: 14; cdr3_aa: ASSVGALAGGNEQF
v_call: TRBV7-2; j_call: TRBJ2-5; cdr3_length: 12; cdr3_aa: ASSRAAVQETQY
v_call: TRBV6-5; j_call: TRBJ2-7; cdr3_length: 11; cdr3_aa: ASSRGGGNEQY
v_call: TRBV11-2; j_call: TRBJ2-1; cdr3_length: 13; cdr3_aa: ASSSPSGQNNEQF
v_call: TRBV18; j_call: TRBJ2-1; cdr3_length: 17; cdr3_aa: ASSPRQRAGLPTHNEQF
v_call: TRBV7-9; j_call: TRBJ1-1; cdr3_length: 11; cdr3_aa: ASSFGTALEAF
v_call: TRBV11-2; j_call: TRBJ2-7; cdr3_length: 11; cdr3_aa: ASGERGGVEQY
v_call: TRBV27; j_call: TRBJ1-3; cdr3_length: 10; cdr3_aa: ASTGQPNTIY
v_call: TRBV5-4; j_call: -; cdr3_length: 13; cdr3_aa: ASSTARGSSYEQY
v_call: TRBV7-8; j_call: -; cdr3_length: 10; cdr3_aa: ASGLATYEQY
v_call: TRBV19; j_call: TRBJ1-2; cdr3_length: 14; cdr3_aa: ASSIRQGKGVYGYT